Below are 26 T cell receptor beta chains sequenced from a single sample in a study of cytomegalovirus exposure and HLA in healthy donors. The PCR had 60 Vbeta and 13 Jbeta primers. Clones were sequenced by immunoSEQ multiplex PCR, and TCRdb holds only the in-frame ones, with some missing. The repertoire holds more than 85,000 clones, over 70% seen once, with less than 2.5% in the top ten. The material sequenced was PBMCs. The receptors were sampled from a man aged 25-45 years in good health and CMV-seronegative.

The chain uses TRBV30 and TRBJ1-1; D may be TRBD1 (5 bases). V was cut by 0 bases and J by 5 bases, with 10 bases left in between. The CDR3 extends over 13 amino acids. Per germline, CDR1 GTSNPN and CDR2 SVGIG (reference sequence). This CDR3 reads CAWSVNGGTEAFF. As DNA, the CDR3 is TGTGCCTGGAGTGTTAATGGGGGGACTGAAGCTTTCTTT.

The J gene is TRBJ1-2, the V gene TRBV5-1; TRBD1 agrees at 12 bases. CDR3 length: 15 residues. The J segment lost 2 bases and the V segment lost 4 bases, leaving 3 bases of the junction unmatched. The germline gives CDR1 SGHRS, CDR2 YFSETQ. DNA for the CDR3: TGCGCCAGCAGCCCCGGGACAGGGGGCAACTATGGCTACACCTTC. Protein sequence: CASSPGTGGNYGYTF.

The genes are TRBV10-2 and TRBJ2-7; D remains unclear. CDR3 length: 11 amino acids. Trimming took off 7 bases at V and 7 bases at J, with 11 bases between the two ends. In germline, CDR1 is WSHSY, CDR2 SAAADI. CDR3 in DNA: TGCGCCAGCATGGCCTCGGGTGAGCAGTACTTC. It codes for CASMASGEQYF.

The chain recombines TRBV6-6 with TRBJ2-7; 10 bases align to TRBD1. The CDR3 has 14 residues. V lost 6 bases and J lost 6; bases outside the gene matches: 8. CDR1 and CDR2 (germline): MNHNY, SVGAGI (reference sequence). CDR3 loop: CASRYTGTGVEQYF. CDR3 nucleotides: TGTGCCAGCAGGTATACCGGGACAGGGGTCGAGCAGTACTTC.

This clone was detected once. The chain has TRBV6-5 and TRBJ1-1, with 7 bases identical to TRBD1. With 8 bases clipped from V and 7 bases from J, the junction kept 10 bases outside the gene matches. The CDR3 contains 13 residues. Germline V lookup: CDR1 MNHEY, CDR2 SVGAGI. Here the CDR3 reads CASLAAGGSEAFF. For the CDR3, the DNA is TGTGCCAGCCTAGCAGCAGGGGGTAGTGAAGCTTTCTTT.

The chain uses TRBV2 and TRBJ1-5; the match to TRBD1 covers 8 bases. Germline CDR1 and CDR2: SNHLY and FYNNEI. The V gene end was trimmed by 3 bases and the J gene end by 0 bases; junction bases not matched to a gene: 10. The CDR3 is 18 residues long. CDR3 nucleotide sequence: TGTGCCAGCAGTGACGGACAGGGAAGGGCATATAGCAATCAGCCCCAGCATTTT. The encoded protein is CASSDGQGRAYSNQPQHF.

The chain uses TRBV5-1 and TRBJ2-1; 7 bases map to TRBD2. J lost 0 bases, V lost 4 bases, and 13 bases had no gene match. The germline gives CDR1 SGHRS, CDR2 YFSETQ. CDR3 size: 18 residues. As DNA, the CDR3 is TGCGCCAGCAGCGGGGGAAGTTTGGTAGCGGGCTCCTACAATGAGCAGTTCTTC. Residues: CASSGGSLVAGSYNEQFF.

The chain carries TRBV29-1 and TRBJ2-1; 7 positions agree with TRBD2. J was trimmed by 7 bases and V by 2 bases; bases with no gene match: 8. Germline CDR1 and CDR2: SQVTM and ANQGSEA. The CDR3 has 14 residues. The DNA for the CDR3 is TGCAGCGTTGAACAGCGTAGGGGAGGGAATGAGCAGTTCTTC. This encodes CSVEQRRGGNEQFF.

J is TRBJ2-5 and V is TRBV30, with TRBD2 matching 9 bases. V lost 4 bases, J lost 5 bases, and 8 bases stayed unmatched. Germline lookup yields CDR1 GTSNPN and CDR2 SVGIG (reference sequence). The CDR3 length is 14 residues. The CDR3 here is CAWKIAGGRETQYF. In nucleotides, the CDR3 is TGTGCCTGGAAAATTGCGGGGGGGCGGGAGACCCAGTACTTC.

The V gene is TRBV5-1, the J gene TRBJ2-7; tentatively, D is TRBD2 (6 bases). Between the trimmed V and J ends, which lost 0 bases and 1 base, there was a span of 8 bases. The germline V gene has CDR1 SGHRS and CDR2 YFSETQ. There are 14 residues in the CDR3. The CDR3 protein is CASSLAGVSYEQYF. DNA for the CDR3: TGCGCCAGCAGCTTGGCGGGGGTATCCTACGAGCAGTACTTC.

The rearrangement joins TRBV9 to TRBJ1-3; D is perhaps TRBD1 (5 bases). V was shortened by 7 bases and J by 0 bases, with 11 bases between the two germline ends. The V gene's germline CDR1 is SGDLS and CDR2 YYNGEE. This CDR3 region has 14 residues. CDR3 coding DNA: TGTGCCAGCGGGGGGGGTTACTCTGGAAACACCATATATTTT. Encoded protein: CASGGGYSGNTIYF.

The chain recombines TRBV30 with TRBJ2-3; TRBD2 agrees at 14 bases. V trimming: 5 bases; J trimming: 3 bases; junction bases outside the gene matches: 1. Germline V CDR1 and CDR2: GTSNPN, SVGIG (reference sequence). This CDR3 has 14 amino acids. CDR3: CAWGLAGGTDTQYF. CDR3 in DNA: TGTGCCTGGGGACTAGCGGGGGGAACAGATACGCAGTATTTT.

The chain's CDR3 is CASSFRSTNEKLFF. CDR3 sequence (DNA): TGTGCCAGCAGTTTCAGATCCACTAATGAAAAACTGTTTTTT. This chain connects TRBV6-5 to TRBJ1-4; D is unresolved. CDR3 length: 14 residues. V shed 4 bases and J shed 2 bases, with 8 bases lying between them. The germline V gene has CDR1 MNHEY and CDR2 SVGAGI.

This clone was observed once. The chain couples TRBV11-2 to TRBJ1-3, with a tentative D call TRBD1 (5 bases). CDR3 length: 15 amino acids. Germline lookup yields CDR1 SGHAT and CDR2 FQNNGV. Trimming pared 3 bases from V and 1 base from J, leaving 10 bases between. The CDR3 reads CASSLLGGSGNTIYF. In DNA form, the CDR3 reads TGTGCCAGCAGCTTGTTGGGGGGTTCTGGAAACACCATATATTTT.

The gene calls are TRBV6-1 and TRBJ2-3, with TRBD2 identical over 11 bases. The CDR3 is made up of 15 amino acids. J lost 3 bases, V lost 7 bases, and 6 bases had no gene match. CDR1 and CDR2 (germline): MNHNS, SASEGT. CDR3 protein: CASTLGLADTDTQYF. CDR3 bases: TGTGCCAGCACCCTGGGACTAGCGGATACAGATACGCAGTATTTT.

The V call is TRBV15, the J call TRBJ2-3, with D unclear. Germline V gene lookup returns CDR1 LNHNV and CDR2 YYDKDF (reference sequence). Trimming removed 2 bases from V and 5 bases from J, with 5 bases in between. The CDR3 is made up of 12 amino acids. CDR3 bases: TGTGCCACCAGCAGAATACAAGATACGCAGTATTTT. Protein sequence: CATSRIQDTQYF.

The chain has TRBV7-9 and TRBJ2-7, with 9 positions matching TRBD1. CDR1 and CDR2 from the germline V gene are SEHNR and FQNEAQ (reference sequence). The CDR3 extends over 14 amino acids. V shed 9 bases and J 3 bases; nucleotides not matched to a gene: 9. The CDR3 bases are TGTGCCAGTACAGCCGGGACAGGGTACTACGAGCAGTACTTC. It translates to CASTAGTGYYEQYF.

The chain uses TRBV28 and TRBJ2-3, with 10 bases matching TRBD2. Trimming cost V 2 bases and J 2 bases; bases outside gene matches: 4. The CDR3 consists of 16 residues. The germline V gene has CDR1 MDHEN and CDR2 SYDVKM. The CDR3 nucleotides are TGTGCCAGCAGTTTAGGAGCGGGGGGGTACACAGATACGCAGTATTTT. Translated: CASSLGAGGYTDTQYF.

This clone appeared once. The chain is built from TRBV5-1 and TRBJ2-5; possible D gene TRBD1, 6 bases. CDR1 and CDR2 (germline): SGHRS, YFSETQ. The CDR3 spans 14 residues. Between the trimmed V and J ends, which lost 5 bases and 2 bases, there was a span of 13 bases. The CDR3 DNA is TGCGCCAGCAGTTACGGACAGTCTCAAGAGACCCAGTACTTC. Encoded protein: CASSYGQSQETQYF.

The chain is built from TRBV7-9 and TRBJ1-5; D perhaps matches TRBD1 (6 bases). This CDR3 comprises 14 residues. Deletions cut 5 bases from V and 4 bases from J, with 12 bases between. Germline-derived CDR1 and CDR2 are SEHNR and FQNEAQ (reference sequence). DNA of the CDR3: TGTGCCAGCAGCCGAGGACAGAATAATCAGCCCCAGCATTTT. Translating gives CASSRGQNNQPQHF.

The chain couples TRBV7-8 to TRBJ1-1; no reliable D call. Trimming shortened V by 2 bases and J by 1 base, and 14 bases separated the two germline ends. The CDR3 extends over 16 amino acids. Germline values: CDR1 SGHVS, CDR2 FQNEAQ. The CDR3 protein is CASSLSTTQQNTEAFF. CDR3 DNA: TGTGCCAGCAGCTTAAGCACCACACAGCAGAACACTGAAGCTTTCTTT.

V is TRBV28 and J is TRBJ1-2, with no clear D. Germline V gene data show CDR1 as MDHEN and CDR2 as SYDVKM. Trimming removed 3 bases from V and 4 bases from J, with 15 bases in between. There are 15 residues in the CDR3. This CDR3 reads CASSFATTKFYGYTF. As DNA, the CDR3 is TGTGCCAGCAGTTTTGCGACAACGAAATTCTATGGCTACACCTTC.

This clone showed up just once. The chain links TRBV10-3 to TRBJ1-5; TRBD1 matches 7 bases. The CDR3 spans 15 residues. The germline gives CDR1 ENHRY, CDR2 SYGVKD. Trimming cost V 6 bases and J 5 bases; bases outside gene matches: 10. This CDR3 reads CAIRQGLREDQPQHF. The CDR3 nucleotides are TGTGCCATCAGACAGGGGCTACGGGAAGATCAGCCCCAGCATTTT.

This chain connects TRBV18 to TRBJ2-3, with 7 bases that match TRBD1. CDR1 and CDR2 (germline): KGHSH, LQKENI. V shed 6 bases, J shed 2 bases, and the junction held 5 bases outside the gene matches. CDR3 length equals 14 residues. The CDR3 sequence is CASSPDRVTDTQYF. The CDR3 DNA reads TGTGCCAGCTCGCCCGACAGGGTCACAGATACGCAGTATTTT.

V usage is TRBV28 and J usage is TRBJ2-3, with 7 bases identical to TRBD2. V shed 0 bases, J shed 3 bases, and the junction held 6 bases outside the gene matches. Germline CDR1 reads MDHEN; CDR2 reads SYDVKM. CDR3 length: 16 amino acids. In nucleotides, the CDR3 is TGTGCCAGCAGTTTATGGAGCGGGATAGTGACAGATACGCAGTATTTT. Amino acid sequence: CASSLWSGIVTDTQYF. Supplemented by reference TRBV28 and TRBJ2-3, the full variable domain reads DVKVTQSSRYLVKRTGEKVFLECVQDMDHENMFWYRQDPGLGLRLIYFSYDVKMKEKGDIPEGYSVSREKKERFSLILESASTNQTSMYLCASSLWSGIVTDTQYFGPGTRLTVL.

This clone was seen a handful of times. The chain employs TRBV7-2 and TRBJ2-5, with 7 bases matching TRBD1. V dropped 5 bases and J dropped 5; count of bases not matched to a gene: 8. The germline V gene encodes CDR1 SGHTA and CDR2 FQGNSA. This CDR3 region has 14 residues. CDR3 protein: CASSRDSWGETQYF. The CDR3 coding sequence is TGTGCCAGCAGCCGGGACAGTTGGGGGGAGACCCAGTACTTC.